Listed here is a single T cell receptor beta chain. First-strand cDNA used TRAV- and TRBV-specific primers, covering alpha and beta chains. The PCR that amplified TCRs ran for 20 to 25 cycles, relying on a constant-region primer and a V-primer adapter. From the reads, TCRdb called clonotypes with MiXCR, one entry per CDR3 protein. This table has some 71,000 distinct CDR3 sequences, around a third appearing once. Specified time point: before trial treatment. Nivolumab, ipilimumab, aspirin, low-dose cyclophosphamide and low-dose radiotherapy were given to donors. Germline V CDR1 and CDR2: SGHTA, FQGNSA. The CDR3 contains 14 residues. Trimming stripped 2 bases from V and 5 bases from J, with 12 bases between. This sample was taken from a study of low-dose radiotherapy and immunotherapy resistance in tumors.

The TCR comes from a female donor with ovarian cancer. The material sequenced was PBMCs, taken before treatment. The V gene is TRBV7-2, the J gene TRBJ2-5; D unresolved. The CDR3 DNA sequence: TGTGCCAGCAGCTTATCGCCCCACCTGGAGACCCAGTACTTC. Translated, it gives CASSLSPHLETQYF.